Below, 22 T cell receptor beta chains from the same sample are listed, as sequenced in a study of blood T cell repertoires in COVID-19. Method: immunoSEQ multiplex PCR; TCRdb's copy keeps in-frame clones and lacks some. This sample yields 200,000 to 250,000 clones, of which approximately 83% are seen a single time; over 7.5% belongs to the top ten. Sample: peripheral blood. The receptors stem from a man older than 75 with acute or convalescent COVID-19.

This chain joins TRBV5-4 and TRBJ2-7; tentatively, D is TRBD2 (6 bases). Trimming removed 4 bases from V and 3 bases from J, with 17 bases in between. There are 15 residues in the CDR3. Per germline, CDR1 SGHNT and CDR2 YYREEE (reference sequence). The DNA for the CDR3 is TGTGCCAGCAGCGAGGGGACTTCACATTTCTACGAGCAGTACTTC. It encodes CASSEGTSHFYEQYF. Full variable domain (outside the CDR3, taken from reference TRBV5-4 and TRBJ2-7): ETGVTQSPTHLIKTRGQQVTLRCSSQSGHNTVSWYQQALGQGPQFIFQYYREEENGRGNFPPRFSGLQFPNYSSELNVNALELDDSALYLCASSEGTSHFYEQYFGPGTRLTVT.

Here the CDR3 reads CASSYGDRVTEAFF. The DNA of the CDR3 is TGTGCCAGCAGTTACGGGGACAGGGTCACCGAAGCTTTCTTT. V is TRBV6-5 and J is TRBJ1-1; 9 bases are a match to TRBD1. Germline loops: CDR1 MNHEY, CDR2 SVGAGI. This CDR3 is 14 amino acids long. V dropped 2 bases and J dropped 8; count of bases not matched to a gene: 6.

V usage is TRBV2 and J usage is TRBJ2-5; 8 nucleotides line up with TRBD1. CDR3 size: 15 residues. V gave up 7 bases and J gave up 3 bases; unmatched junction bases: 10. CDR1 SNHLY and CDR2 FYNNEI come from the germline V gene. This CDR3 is CASIRTGSGEETQYF. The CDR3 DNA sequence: TGTGCCAGCATTAGGACAGGGTCAGGCGAAGAGACCCAGTACTTC.

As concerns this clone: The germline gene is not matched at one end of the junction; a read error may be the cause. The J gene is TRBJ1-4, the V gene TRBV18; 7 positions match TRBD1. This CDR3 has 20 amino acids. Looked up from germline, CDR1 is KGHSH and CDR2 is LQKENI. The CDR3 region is CASSPLARQGRSPTVEKLFF. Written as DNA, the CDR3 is TGTGCCAGCTCCCCACTAGCTCGACAGGGCCGGTCTCCAACAGTGGAAAAACTGTTTTTT.

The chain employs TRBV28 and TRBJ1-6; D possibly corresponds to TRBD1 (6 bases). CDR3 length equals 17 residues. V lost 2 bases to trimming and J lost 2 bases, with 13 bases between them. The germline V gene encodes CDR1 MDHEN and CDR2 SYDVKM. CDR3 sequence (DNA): TGTGCCAGCAGTTTAACCCAGGGGCTCACCTATAATTCACCCCTCCACTTT. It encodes CASSLTQGLTYNSPLHF.

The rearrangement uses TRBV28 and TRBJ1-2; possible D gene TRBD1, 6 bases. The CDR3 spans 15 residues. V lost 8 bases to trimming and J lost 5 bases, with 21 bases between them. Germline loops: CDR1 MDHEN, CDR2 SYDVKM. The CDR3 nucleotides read TGTGCCAGCGGGCCCCCCCGACAGGCGACTTATGGCTACACCTTC. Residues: CASGPPRQATYGYTF.

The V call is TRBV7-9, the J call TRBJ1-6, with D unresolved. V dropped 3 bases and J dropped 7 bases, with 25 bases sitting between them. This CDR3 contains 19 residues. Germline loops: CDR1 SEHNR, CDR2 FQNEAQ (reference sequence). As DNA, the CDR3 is TGTGCCAGCAGCTTGGGCCCGGACCGGGGAGCCATTCGAAATTCACCCCTCCACTTT. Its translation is CASSLGPDRGAIRNSPLHF.

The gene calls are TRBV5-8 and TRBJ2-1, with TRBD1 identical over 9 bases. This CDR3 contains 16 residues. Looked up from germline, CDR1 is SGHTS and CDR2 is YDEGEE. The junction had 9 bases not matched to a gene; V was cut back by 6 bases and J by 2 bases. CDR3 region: CASIEMGTGPYNEQFF. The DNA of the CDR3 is TGTGCCAGCATCGAAATGGGGACAGGGCCCTACAATGAGCAGTTCTTC.

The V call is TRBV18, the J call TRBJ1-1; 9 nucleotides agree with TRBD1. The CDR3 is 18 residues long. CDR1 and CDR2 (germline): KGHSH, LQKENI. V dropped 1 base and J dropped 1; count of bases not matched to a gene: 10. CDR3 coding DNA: TGTGCCAGCTCACCACTCCGGGGGGCGGGACAGGGGAACACTGAAGCTTTCTTT. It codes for CASSPLRGAGQGNTEAFF.

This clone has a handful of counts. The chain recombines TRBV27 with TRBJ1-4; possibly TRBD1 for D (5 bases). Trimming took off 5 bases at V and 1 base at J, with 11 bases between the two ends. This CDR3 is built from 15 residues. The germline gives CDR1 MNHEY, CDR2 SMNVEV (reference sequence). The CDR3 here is CASSKTRETNEKLFF. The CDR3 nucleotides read TGTGCCAGCAGTAAGACCAGGGAAACTAATGAAAAACTGTTTTTT.

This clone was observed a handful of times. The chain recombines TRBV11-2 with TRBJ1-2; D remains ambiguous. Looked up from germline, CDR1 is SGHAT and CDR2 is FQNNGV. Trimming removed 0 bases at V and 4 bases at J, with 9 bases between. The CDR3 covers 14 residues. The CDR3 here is CASSLEQHGYGYTF. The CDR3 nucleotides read TGTGCCAGCAGCTTAGAACAGCACGGCTATGGCTACACCTTC.

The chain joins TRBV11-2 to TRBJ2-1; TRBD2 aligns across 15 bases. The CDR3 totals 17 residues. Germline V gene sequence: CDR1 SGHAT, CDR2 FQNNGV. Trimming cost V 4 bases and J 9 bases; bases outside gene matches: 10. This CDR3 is CASSSGLAGGPSSEQFF. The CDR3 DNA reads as TGTGCCAGCAGCTCTGGACTAGCGGGAGGGCCCTCGAGTGAGCAGTTCTTC. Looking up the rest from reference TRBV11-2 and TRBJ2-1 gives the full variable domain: EAGVAQSPRYKIIEKRQSVAFWCNPISGHATLYWYQQILGQGPKLLIQFQNNGVVDDSQLPKDRFSAERLKGVDSTLKIQPAKLEDSAVYLCASSSGLAGGPSSEQFFGPGTRLTVL.

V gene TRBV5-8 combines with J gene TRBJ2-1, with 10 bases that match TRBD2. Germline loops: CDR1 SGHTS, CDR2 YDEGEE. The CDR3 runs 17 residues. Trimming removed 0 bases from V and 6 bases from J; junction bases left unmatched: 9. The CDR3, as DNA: TGTGCCAGCAGCTTGGCCGGTAGCGGGAGGAATATCAATGAGCAGTTCTTC. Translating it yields CASSLAGSGRNINEQFF.

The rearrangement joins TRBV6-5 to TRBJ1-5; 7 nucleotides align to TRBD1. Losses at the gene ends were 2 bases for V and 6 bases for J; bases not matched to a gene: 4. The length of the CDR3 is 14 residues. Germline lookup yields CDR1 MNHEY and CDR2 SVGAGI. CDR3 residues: CASSYGSGGQPQHF. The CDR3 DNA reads TGTGCCAGCAGTTACGGGTCAGGGGGTCAGCCCCAGCATTTT.

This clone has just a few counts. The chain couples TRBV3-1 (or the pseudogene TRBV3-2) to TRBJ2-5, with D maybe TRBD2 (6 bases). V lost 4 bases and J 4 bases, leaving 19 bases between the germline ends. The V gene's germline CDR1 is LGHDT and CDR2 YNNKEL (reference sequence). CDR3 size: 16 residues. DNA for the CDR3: TGTGCCAGCAGCCGCCCAACTAGGGCGGGAAGAGAGACCCAGTACTTC. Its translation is CASSRPTRAGRETQYF.

The CDR3 loop is CASSPRGLTYEQYF. CDR3 bases: TGTGCCAGCAGTCCCAGGGGCCTGACCTACGAGCAGTACTTC. The V and J genes are TRBV28 and TRBJ2-7; TRBD1 might be the D (6 bases). The V gene lost 5 bases and the J gene lost 2 bases, with 13 bases spanning the gap. CDR3 length: 14 residues. From germline, CDR1 is MDHEN and CDR2 SYDVKM.

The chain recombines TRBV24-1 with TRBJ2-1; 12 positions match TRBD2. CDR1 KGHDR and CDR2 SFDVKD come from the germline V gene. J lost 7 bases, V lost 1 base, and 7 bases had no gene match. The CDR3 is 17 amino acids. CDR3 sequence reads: CATSDFRLAGGLNEQFF. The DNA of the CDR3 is TGTGCCACCAGTGATTTCAGGCTAGCGGGGGGGCTGAATGAGCAGTTCTTC.

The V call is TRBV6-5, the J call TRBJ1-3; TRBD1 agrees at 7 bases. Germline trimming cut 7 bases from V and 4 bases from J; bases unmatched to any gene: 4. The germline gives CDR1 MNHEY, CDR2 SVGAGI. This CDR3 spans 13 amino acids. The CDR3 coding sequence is TGTGCCAGCAATACAGGGGCAGGAAACACCATATATTTT. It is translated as CASNTGAGNTIYF.

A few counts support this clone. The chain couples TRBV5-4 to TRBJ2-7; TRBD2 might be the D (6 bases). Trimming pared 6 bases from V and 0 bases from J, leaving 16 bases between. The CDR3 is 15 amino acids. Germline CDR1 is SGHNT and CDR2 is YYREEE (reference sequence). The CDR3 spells CASNRGGRSSYEQYF. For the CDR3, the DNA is TGTGCCAGCAACCGTGGAGGGCGTAGCTCCTACGAGCAGTACTTC.

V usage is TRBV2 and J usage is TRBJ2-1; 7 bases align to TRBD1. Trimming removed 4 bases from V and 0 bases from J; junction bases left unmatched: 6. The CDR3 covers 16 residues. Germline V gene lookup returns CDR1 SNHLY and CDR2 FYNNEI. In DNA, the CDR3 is TGTGCCAGCAGTGGGGGACAGCCAAGCTCCTACAATGAGCAGTTCTTC. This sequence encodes CASSGGQPSSYNEQFF.

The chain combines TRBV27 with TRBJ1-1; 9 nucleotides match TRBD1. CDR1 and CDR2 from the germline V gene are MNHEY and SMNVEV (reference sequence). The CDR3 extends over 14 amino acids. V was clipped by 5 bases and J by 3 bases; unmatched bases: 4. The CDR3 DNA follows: TGTGCCAGCAGTGTACAGGGGGCACACACTGAAGCTTTCTTT. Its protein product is CASSVQGAHTEAFF.

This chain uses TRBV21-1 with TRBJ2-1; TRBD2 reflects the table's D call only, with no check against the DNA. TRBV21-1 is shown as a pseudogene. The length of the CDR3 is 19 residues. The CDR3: CASSSQGLAAPGSYNEQFF. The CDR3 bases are TGTGCCAGCAGCTCCCAGGGACTAGCGGCTCCAGGGTCCTACAATGAGCAGTTCTTC.